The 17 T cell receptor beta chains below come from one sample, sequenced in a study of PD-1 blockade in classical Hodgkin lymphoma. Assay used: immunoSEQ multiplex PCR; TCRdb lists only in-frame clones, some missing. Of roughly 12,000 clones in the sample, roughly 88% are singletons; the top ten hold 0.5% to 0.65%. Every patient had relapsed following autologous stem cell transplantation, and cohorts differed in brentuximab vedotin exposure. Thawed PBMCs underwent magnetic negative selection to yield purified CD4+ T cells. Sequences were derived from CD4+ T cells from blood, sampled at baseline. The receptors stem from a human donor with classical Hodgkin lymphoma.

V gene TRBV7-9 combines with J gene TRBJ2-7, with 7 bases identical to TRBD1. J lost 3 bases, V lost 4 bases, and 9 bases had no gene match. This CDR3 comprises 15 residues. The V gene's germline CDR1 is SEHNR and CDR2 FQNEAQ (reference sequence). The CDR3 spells CASSSTRGNDYEQYF. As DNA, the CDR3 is TGTGCCAGCAGCTCCACCAGGGGGAACGACTACGAGCAGTACTTC.

CDR3 nucleotide sequence: TGTGCCAGCAGAGAGGACTTGAGCTCCTACAATGAGCAGTTCTTC. It specifies CASREDLSSYNEQFF. The rearrangement uses TRBV6-5 and TRBJ2-1, with TRBD2 as a possible D gene (5 bases). The germline gives CDR1 MNHEY, CDR2 SVGAGI. This CDR3 spans 15 amino acids. The V end lost 6 bases, the J end lost 0 bases, and 12 bases lay between the germline ends.

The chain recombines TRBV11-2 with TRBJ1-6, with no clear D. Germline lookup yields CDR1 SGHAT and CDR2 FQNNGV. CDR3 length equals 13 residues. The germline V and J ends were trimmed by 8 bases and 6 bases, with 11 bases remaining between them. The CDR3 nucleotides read TGTGCCAGCGCCTCACATAGTAATTCACCCCTCCACTTT. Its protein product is CASASHSNSPLHF. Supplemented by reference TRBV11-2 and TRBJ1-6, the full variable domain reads EAGVAQSPRYKIIEKRQSVAFWCNPISGHATLYWYQQILGQGPKLLIQFQNNGVVDDSQLPKDRFSAERLKGVDSTLKIQPAKLEDSAVYLCASASHSNSPLHFGNGTRLTVT.

The CDR3 protein is CASSNRSSYNSPLHF. The CDR3 region has the DNA TGTGCCAGCAGCAACAGGAGCTCCTATAATTCACCCCTCCACTTT. The rearrangement joins TRBV5-4 to TRBJ1-6; TRBD1 is a possible D gene (5 bases). Looked up from germline, CDR1 is SGHNT and CDR2 is YYREEE (reference sequence). The CDR3 has 15 residues. Trimming left V 4 bases short and J 0 bases short, with 8 bases between.

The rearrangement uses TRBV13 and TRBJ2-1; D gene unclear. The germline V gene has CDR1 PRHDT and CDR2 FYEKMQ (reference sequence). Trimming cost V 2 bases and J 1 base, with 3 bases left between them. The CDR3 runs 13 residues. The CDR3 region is CASSLMSYNEQFF. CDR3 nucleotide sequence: TGTGCCAGCAGCTTAATGTCCTACAATGAGCAGTTCTTC.

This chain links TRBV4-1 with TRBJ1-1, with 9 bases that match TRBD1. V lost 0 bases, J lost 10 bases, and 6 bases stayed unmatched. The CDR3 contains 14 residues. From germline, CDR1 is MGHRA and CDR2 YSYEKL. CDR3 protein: CASSQDWGQGGAFF. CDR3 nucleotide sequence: TGCGCCAGCAGCCAAGATTGGGGACAGGGAGGAGCTTTCTTT.

DNA for the CDR3: TGCGCCAGCAGCTTGAAAGGGACAGGGATTGATAATGAGCAGTTCTTC. This translates into CASSLKGTGIDNEQFF. This chain uses TRBV5-1 with TRBJ2-1; 9 bases agree with TRBD1. Germline V gene sequence: CDR1 SGHRS, CDR2 YFSETQ. V was clipped by 1 base and J by 7 bases; unmatched bases: 9. The length of the CDR3 is 16 residues.

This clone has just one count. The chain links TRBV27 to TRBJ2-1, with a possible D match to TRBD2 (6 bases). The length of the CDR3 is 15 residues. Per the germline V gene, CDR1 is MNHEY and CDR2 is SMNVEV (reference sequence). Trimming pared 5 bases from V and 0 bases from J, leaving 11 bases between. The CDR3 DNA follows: TGTGCCAGCAGTGCAGCCGGGAGCTCCTACAATGAGCAGTTCTTC. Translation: CASSAAGSSYNEQFF.

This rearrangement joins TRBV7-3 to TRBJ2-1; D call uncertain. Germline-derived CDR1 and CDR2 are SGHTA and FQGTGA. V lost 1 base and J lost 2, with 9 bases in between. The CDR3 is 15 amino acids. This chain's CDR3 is CASSLNTGAYNEQFF. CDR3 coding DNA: TGTGCCAGCAGCTTAAATACTGGGGCCTACAATGAGCAGTTCTTC.

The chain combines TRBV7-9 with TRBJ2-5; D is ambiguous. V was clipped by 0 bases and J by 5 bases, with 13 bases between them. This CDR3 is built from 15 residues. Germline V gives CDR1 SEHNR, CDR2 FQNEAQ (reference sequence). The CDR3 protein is CASSLARSGTETQYF. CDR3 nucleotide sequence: TGTGCCAGCAGCTTAGCGCGGTCCGGCACTGAGACCCAGTACTTC.

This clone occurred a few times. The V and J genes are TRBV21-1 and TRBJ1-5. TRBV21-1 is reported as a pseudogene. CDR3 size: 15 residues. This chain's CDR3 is CASSKDGVGNQPQHF. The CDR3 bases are TGTGCCAGCAGCAAAGACGGGGTGGGAAATCAGCCCCAGCATTTT.

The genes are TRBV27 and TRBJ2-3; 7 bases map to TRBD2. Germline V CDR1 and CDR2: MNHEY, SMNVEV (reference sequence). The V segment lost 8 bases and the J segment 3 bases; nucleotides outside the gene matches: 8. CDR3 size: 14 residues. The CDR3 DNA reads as TGTGCCAGCGCCTGGGGGGGTCTAACAGATACGCAGTATTTT. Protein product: CASAWGGLTDTQYF.

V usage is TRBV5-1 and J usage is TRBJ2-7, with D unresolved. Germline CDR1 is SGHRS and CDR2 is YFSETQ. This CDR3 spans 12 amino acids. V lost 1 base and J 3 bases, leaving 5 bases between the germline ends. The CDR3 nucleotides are TGCGCCAGCAGCTTGACAGACTACGAGCAGTACTTC. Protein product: CASSLTDYEQYF.

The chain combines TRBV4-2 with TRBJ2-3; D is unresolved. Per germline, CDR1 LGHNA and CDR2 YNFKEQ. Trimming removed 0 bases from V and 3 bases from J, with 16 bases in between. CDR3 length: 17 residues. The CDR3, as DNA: TGTGCCAGCAGCCAAGATCCGCGGACCATAGATACAGATACGCAGTATTTT. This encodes CASSQDPRTIDTDTQYF.

The CDR3 DNA sequence: TGTGCCAGCAGTGCATCGGGACGAGGCTACGAGCAGTACTTC. It yields the protein CASSASGRGYEQYF. V usage is TRBV27 and J usage is TRBJ2-7; possibly TRBD1 or TRBD2 for D (5 bases each). Per the germline V gene, CDR1 is MNHEY and CDR2 is SMNVEV (reference sequence). V lost 5 bases, J lost 3 bases, and 14 bases lay in between. This CDR3 spans 14 amino acids.

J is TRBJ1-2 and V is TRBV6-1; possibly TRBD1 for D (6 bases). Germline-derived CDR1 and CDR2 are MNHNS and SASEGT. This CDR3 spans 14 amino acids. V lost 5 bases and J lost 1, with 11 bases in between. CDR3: CASSIYRDNYGYTF. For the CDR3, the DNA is TGTGCCAGCAGTATTTACAGGGATAACTATGGCTACACCTTC.

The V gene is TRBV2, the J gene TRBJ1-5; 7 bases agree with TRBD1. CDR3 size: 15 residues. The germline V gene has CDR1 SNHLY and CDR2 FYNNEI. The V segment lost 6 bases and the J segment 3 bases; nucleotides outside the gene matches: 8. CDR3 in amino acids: CASSETGPLNQPQHF. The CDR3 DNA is TGTGCCAGCAGCGAGACAGGGCCACTCAATCAGCCCCAGCATTTT. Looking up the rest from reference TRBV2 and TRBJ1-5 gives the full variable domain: EPEVTQTPSHQVTQMGQEVILRCVPISNHLYFYWYRQILGQKVEFLVSFYNNEISEKSEIFDDQFSVERPDGSNFTLKIRSTKLEDSAMYFCASSETGPLNQPQHFGDGTRLSIL.